This TCR beta chain was obtained from a study of blood T cells in healthy people across ages. Caucasian individuals from Russia who were healthy and aged roughly 6 to 95 acted as donors. Combining a sample-barcoded 5' primer with a J-beta primer mix, a second PCR ran for roughly 7 to 12 cycles. TCRdb passed the 5' RACE reads through MiXCR, listing each CDR3 protein once. The sample consists of 1.5 million to 2 million distinct CDR3 sequences, approximately 39% of them appearing once. This clonotype was observed a few times. This TCR derives from a human donor in good health. Sequencing was done on a sample of blood.

CDR3 region: CASSQRDRHNEQFF. DNA for the CDR3: TGTGCCAGCAGCCAACGGGACAGGCACAATGAGCAGTTCTTC. The chain combines TRBV3-1 with TRBJ2-1; 8 nucleotides match TRBD1. Trimming at V came to 2 bases and at J to 5 bases, leaving 2 bases not matched to a gene. The CDR3 length is 14 residues. The germline CDR1 and CDR2 sequences are LGHDT and YNNKEL (reference sequence).